The 22 T cell receptor beta chains given below trace back to one sample, sequenced in a study of Graves' ophthalmopathy and Graves' hyperthyroidism. Amplifying from RNA transcripts, the study obtained TCR beta CDR3 regions. The first round was an RT-PCR with HTBI primers, and the second round was a multiplex PCR. TCRdb ran MiXCR on the multiplex PCR reads and lists one entry per CDR3 protein. The sample lists about 220,000 distinct CDR3 sequences, about 22% occurring once. The material sequenced was peripheral blood. These receptors all stem from a woman aged 50 to 60 with Graves' ophthalmopathy.

This clonotype has ten or more counts. The V gene is TRBV28, the J gene TRBJ1-5; 7 bases are shared with TRBD1. This CDR3 has 14 residues. Losses at the gene ends were 5 bases for V and 6 bases for J; bases not matched to a gene: 7. Germline V lookup: CDR1 MDHEN, CDR2 SYDVKM. CDR3 nucleotide sequence: TGTGCCAGCAGTCCGACAGGGCAGGGTCAGCCCCAGCATTTT. Translated, it gives CASSPTGQGQPQHF.

This clonotype was observed at least ten times. The chain joins TRBV29-1 to TRBJ1-1, with 7 bases fitting TRBD1. This CDR3 is 15 amino acids long. The trim removed 4 bases at V and 6 bases at J, leaving 14 bases unmatched. CDR1 is SQVTM and CDR2 is ANQGSEA in the germline V gene. CDR3: CSVGLGTVGFAEAFF. The CDR3 DNA sequence: TGCAGCGTTGGGCTAGGGACAGTAGGTTTCGCTGAAGCTTTCTTT. Supplemented by reference TRBV29-1 and TRBJ1-1, the full variable domain reads SAVISQKPSRDICQRGTSLTIQCQVDSQVTMMFWYRQQPGQSLTLIATANQGSEATYESGFVIDKFPISRPNLTFSTLTVSNMSPEDSSIYLCSVGLGTVGFAEAFFGQGTRLTVV.

The V and J genes are TRBV24-1 and TRBJ1-2; no reliable D call. V shed 1 base and J shed 9 bases, with 23 bases lying between them. Germline loops: CDR1 KGHDR, CDR2 SFDVKD. The CDR3 loop spans 17 amino acids. The CDR3 sequence is CATSDFALGVGLNSYTF. The CDR3 bases are TGTGCCACCAGTGATTTTGCCCTCGGGGTAGGCTTGAATAGCTACACCTTC.

This clonotype came up once. V gene TRBV19 combines with J gene TRBJ1-1; D is unresolved. The V gene's germline CDR1 is LNHDA and CDR2 SQIVND (reference sequence). The ends were cut back, 3 bases at V and 1 base at J, with 6 bases in the middle. This CDR3 is 13 amino acids long. CDR3 DNA: TGTGCCAGTAGTATGGGTGAGAACACTGAAGCTTTCTTT. Translated: CASSMGENTEAFF. Together with reference TRBV19 and TRBJ1-1, the CDR3 gives the full variable domain: DGGITQSPKYLFRKEGQNVTLSCEQNLNHDAMYWYRQDPGQGLRLIYYSQIVNDFQKGDIAEGYSVSREKKESFPLTVTSAQKNPTAFYLCASSMGENTEAFFGQGTRLTVV.

The chain couples TRBV19 to TRBJ1-1; 9 bases are shared with TRBD1. Germline CDR1 reads LNHDA; CDR2 reads SQIVND (reference sequence). The CDR3 has 15 residues. J gave up 2 bases and V 3 bases, and 4 bases lay outside the gene matches. The CDR3: CASSIHTGGNTEAFF. The CDR3 DNA reads as TGTGCCAGTAGTATCCACACAGGGGGCAACACTGAAGCTTTCTTT.

The rearrangement joins TRBV11-2 to TRBJ2-2; 9 bases line up with TRBD2. Germline loops: CDR1 SGHAT, CDR2 FQNNGV. The V and J ends lost 1 base and 4 bases, in that order; junction bases with no gene match: 4. This CDR3 is 16 amino acids long. The CDR3 DNA reads as TGTGCCAGCAGCTTAGTTAGCGGGAGCTTCACCGGGGAGCTGTTTTTT. Its translation: CASSLVSGSFTGELFF.

The rearrangement joins TRBV11-2 to TRBJ2-4; the match to TRBD1 covers 7 bases. The J call may not be correct, given that the DNA end is closer to TRBJ2-5. Germline V lookup: CDR1 SGHAT, CDR2 FQNNGV. The CDR3 totals 13 residues. Here the CDR3 DNA reads TGTGCCAGCACGACAACAGGGGACGAGACCCAGTACTTC. It translates to CASTTTGDETQYF.

This clonotype was found many times. This chain connects TRBV18 to TRBJ1-5; D perhaps matches TRBD1 (5 bases). Germline lookup yields CDR1 KGHSH and CDR2 LQKENI. There are 17 residues in the CDR3. V was clipped by 3 bases and J by 6 bases, with 21 bases between them. This CDR3 reads CASSPPGGQRKFQPQHF. CDR3 DNA: TGTGCCAGCTCACCCCCCGGGGGTCAGCGGAAGTTTCAGCCCCAGCATTTT.

This clonotype was seen at least ten times. The rearrangement joins TRBV19 to TRBJ2-5; TRBD1 or TRBD2 may be the D gene (5 bases each). The germline V gene has CDR1 LNHDA and CDR2 SQIVND (reference sequence). The germline V and J ends were trimmed by 6 bases and 2 bases, with 16 bases remaining between them. The CDR3 is 15 residues long. The CDR3 DNA reads as TGTGCCAGTAGGATGGGGACGGCCCCACAAGAGACCCAGTACTTC. Its protein is CASRMGTAPQETQYF.

The DNA of the CDR3 is TGTGCCAGCAGTTTTCAGGGACTGCTGTACGAGCAGTACTTC. Amino acid sequence: CASSFQGLLYEQYF. The chain links TRBV12-3 or TRBV12-4 to TRBJ2-7; tentatively, D is TRBD2 (6 bases). This CDR3 has 14 amino acids. V lost 3 bases and J lost 4, with 13 bases in between.

The CDR3: CASSQPGSGSPLHF. CDR3 DNA: TGTGCCAGCAGCCAACCTGGGTCCGGGTCACCCCTCCACTTT. The chain joins TRBV7-9 to TRBJ1-6; no reliable D call. CDR1 is SEHNR and CDR2 is FQNEAQ in the germline V gene (reference sequence). Trimming pared 5 bases from V and 10 bases from J, leaving 15 bases between. This CDR3 contains 14 residues.

Points on this clonotype: One end of the junction is discordant with germline, which a read error may explain. The V and J genes are TRBV20-1 and TRBJ1-2; possibly TRBD1 for D (5 bases). Germline CDR1 is DFQATT and CDR2 is SNEGSKA (reference sequence). The CDR3 length is 11 residues. CDR3 loop: CSDQGHYGYNF. CDR3 bases: TGCAGTGACCAGGGTCACTATGGCTACAACTTC.

This clonotype appeared many times. CDR3: CASSIRGLTEAFF. The DNA of the CDR3 is TGTGCCAGTAGTATAAGGGGGCTGACTGAAGCTTTCTTT. The chain recombines TRBV19 with TRBJ1-1; 7 nucleotides line up with TRBD1. This CDR3 spans 13 amino acids. The V gene end was trimmed by 2 bases and the J gene end by 5 bases; junction bases not matched to a gene: 2. Germline CDR1 and CDR2: LNHDA and SQIVND (reference sequence). The full variable domain, in which reference TRBV19 and TRBJ1-1 provide the parts outside the CDR3, is DGGITQSPKYLFRKEGQNVTLSCEQNLNHDAMYWYRQDPGQGLRLIYYSQIVNDFQKGDIAEGYSVSREKKESFPLTVTSAQKNPTAFYLCASSIRGLTEAFFGQGTRLTVV.

The table lists this clonotype with many counts. CDR3 sequence reads: CASSPNSDEQYF. The CDR3 DNA reads as TGTGCCAGCAGTCCAAATTCCGACGAGCAGTACTTC. V usage is TRBV27 and J usage is TRBJ2-7; D is undetermined. Per germline, CDR1 MNHEY and CDR2 SMNVEV (reference sequence). The CDR3 sequence is 12 residues long. V was shortened by 5 bases and J by 5 bases, with 10 bases between the two germline ends.

The CDR3 DNA reads TGTGCCAGCAGTGAAGCGATCGGTTTATCCTACGAGCAGTACTTC. This encodes CASSEAIGLSYEQYF. The V call is TRBV6-1, the J call TRBJ2-7; D is unresolved. Germline V gene data show CDR1 as MNHNS and CDR2 as SASEGT. The germline V and J ends were trimmed by 0 bases and 1 base, with 10 bases remaining between them. The CDR3 totals 15 residues.

This clonotype came up once. The rearrangement links TRBV20-1 to TRBJ1-6; 7 nucleotides align to TRBD1. The CDR3 contains 16 residues. Losses at the gene ends were 6 bases for V and 3 bases for J; bases not matched to a gene: 11. Germline CDR1 DFQATT, CDR2 SNEGSKA (reference sequence). CDR3 sequence: CSARRSRDSYNSPLHF. The CDR3 nucleotides read TGCAGTGCAAGACGATCCCGGGACAGCTATAATTCACCCCTCCACTTT.

The table lists this clonotype with many counts. The chain employs TRBV2 and TRBJ1-2; the D gene is possibly TRBD1 (6 bases). V was pared by 4 bases and J by 2 bases, with 14 bases between. The CDR3 extends over 15 amino acids. Germline loops: CDR1 SNHLY, CDR2 FYNNEI. The CDR3 here is CASSAAQGQNYGYTF. The CDR3 nucleotides are TGTGCCAGCAGTGCCGCTCAGGGGCAGAACTATGGCTACACCTTC.

The genes are TRBV11-1 and TRBJ1-2; D gene uncertain. The CDR3 is 16 residues long. The V end lost 4 bases, the J end lost 1 base, and 16 bases lay between the germline ends. Germline V gives CDR1 SGHAT, CDR2 FQDESV (reference sequence). CDR3 bases: TGTGCCAGCAGCTCGATCTTAGGCCGAATTAACTATGGCTACACCTTC. It yields the protein CASSSILGRINYGYTF.

The CDR3 DNA reads as TGTGCCAGCAGTCACCGACGAGCTGACTCTGGAAACACCATATATTTT. Its protein product is CASSHRRADSGNTIYF. The chain employs TRBV12-3 or TRBV12-4 and TRBJ1-3; the D is unclear. V lost 5 bases and J 0 bases, leaving 14 bases between the germline ends. The CDR3 is made up of 16 amino acids.

This clonotype has ten or more counts. The chain has TRBV6-5 and TRBJ1-2, with TRBD1 as a possible D gene (6 bases). CDR1 is MNHEY and CDR2 is SVGAGI in the germline V gene. CDR3 length: 14 residues. V gave up 7 bases and J gave up 0 bases, with 12 bases separating them. The CDR3 sequence: CASKLGATNYGYTF. CDR3 nucleotide sequence: TGTGCCAGCAAGTTGGGGGCTACTAACTATGGCTACACCTTC.

Comments on this clonotype: A junction boundary mismatches the germline segment, possibly from a read error. V and J are TRBV2 and TRBJ2-7; D is uncertain. This CDR3 is built from 11 residues. Germline assignment: CDR1 SNHLY and CDR2 FYNNEI. The DNA of the CDR3 is TGTGCCAGCAGTGCTTCCTTCGAGCAGTACTTC. Translation: CASSASFEQYF.

The chain joins TRBV11-2 to TRBJ1-2, with D possibly TRBD1 on 6 matching bases. The length of the CDR3 is 14 residues. Trimming cost V 5 bases and J 5 bases, with 15 bases left between them. The germline gives CDR1 SGHAT, CDR2 FQNNGV. CDR3 DNA: TGTGCCAGCAGCCCCGGGGGGGCCGGGTATGGCTACACCTTC. Protein product: CASSPGGAGYGYTF.